This T cell receptor (beta chain) was captured in a study of tumor-infiltrating lymphocytes in primary liver carcinoma (dated by TCRdb to 2016 to 2017). Looking at the study overall: The five patients, three men and two women aged 30 to 69 years, had hepatocellular carcinoma (four) or combined HCC and intrahepatic cholangiocarcinoma (one). Tumors of the five patients were stage T1-T3 N0M0 with maximum diameters of roughly 4.2 to 11 cm. Roughly 3.65 to 7.5 million productive TCRbeta reads were obtained per sample, and no significant difference in read depth was found between tissue types. For each liver tumor, the study sampled five regions along with adjacent normal tissue and blood, and applied TCRbeta repertoire sequencing, expression microarrays and whole-exome sequencing. TCRbeta repertoire sequencing covered 35 specimens from 5 patients: roughly 25 tumor regions, 5 adjacent noncancerous liver tissues and 5 peripheral blood samples. To link TCRbeta repertoire diversity to the local molecular phenotype, the 25 tumor region samples were profiled with Agilent mRNA microarrays. Repertoires from technical replicates were highly reproducible, with mean shared-clone rates about 0.86 and correlation coefficients above 0.95. The research as a whole found: Repertoire overlap was higher between tumor regions (mean roughly 35%) than tumor-adjacent (approximately 17%) or tumor-blood (about 15%) pairs, consistent with antigen-driven expansion. The study included only four to six patients, and the authors note findings should be validated in a larger study. A significantly larger repertoire fraction was made up by the top 250 clones in tumors than in blood (p = 0.039). Only the TCR beta chain was sequenced, so true repertoire diversity is likely underestimated because unpaired alpha chains were not captured. Just about 7-25% of top clones turned up in all five regions of a tumor, which suggests spatial heterogeneity among tumor-infiltrating T cells. Since the samples were bulk and unsorted, there was no way to compare CD4+ and CD8+ T cell repertoires.

Without any cell sorting, total RNA and DNA were co-extracted from roughly 21-30 mg of bulk tissue using the AllPrep DNA/RNA mini kit. Between late 2015 and March 2016, five patients in China with histopathologically diagnosed primary liver carcinoma had surgical resection. Chronic HBV infection was present in the patients, and the patients were treatment-naive at sampling. Five spatially separated regions were sampled from each tumor: the superior, inferior, left-lateral and right-lateral poles, plus the tumor centre. According to histology, viable tumor cells made up more than 75% of every tumor sample. Each fresh piece of tumor and adjacent tissue was cut in two, with one half stored in RNAlater at -80 degrees C and the other half sent for histology. In the case of this clonotype: The antigen it recognizes is unknown. Mismatch with germline at one junction end may stem from a read error.

Starting from 450 to 500 ng total RNA, TCRbeta-specific cDNA was produced by reverse transcription with a constant-region primer and ProtoScript II reverse transcriptase. Construction of the TCRbeta libraries relied on three nested rounds of multiplex PCR, following a slightly modified ARM-PCR procedure. Sample barcodes and Illumina adapters were added in a final 25-cycle PCR using Deep VentR polymerase. Before sequencing, amplicons between 200 and 500 bp were purified from gel using a QIAquick gel extraction kit. An Illumina HiSeq 2500 was used to sequence the TCRbeta amplicons, generating 250-bp paired-end reads. Turning to the authors' computational methods: Reads were quality-trimmed with Trimmomatic v0.33, and paired reads were merged with FLASH v1.2.11 to recover full CDR3 sequences. V, D and J germline segments were assigned to the rearranged TCRbeta sequences by MiGEC v1.2.1b. Clonotype statistics, along with Shannon-Wiener diversity indices, were calculated using VDJtools v1.0.0. To reduce sampling bias, subsequent analyses other than the diversity analysis used only the 250 most abundant clonotypes in each sample. TCRdb reran the public reads through fastp at Q25 and MiXCR, keeping productive beta chains. One record per CDR3 amino acid sequence lists the most common genes and DNA. These V and J calls rely on TCRdb rather than the paper's analysis. This sample comprises fewer than 25,000 distinct CDR3 sequences, roughly three quarters of them detected only once. The ten largest account for about 39% of the sample.

The sequencing sample was made of liver tumor tissue from sampling region 1. The label giving this sample's cell subset or site can be read as: tumor region T1, superior pole. The TCR sequence derives from a man between 40 and 49 years old with primary liver carcinoma and hepatitis B virus infection.

CDR3 protein: CARSQGSSGSVFF. The DNA is as follows: TGTGCCAGAAGCCAAGGGTCTAGCGGGAGTGTGTTTTTC. Recombination joined TRBV4-3 with TRBJ2-1, with 10 bases aligning to TRBD2. The CDR3, from cysteine to phenylalanine, totals 13 residues. The retained sequence is limited to the CDR3, 39 bases, with the frame set at the first base. CDR1 and CDR2, per the germline V gene, are LGHNA and YSLEER.